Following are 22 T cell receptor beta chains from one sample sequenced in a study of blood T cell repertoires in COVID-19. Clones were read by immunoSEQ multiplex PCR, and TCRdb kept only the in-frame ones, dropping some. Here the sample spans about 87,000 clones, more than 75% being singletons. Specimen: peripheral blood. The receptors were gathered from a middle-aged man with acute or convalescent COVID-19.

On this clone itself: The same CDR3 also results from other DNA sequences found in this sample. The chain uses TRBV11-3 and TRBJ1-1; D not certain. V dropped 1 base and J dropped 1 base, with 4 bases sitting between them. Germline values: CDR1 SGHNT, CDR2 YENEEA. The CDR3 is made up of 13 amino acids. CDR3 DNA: TGTGCCAGCAGCTTAGCGTCGAACACTGAAGCTTTCTTT. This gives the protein CASSLASNTEAFF.

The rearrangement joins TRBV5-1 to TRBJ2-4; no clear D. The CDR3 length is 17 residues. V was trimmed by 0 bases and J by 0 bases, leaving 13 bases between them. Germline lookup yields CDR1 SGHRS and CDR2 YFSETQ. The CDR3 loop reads CASSLASAGVAKNIQYF. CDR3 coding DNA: TGCGCCAGCAGCTTGGCCTCGGCAGGCGTAGCCAAAAACATTCAGTACTTC.

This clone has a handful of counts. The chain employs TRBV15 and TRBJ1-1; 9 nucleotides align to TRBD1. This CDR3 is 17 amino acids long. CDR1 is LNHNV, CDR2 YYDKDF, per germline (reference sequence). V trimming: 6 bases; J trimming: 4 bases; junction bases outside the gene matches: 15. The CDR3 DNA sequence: TGTGCCACCAGACCTTCTACAGGGGGCAGAGTGGGCACTGAAGCTTTCTTT. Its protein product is CATRPSTGGRVGTEAFF.

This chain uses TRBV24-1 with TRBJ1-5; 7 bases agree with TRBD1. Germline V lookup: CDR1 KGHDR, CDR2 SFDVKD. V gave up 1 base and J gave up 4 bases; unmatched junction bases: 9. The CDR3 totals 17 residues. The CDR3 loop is CATSDFRYTGENQPQHF. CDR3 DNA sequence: TGTGCCACCAGTGATTTTCGCTACACAGGGGAAAATCAGCCCCAGCATTTT.

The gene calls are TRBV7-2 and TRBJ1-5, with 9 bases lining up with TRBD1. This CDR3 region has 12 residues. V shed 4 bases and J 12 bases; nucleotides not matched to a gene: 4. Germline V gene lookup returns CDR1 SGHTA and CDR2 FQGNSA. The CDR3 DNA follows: TGTGCCAGCAGCTCCGGGACAGGGCTCCAGCATTTT. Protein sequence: CASSSGTGLQHF.

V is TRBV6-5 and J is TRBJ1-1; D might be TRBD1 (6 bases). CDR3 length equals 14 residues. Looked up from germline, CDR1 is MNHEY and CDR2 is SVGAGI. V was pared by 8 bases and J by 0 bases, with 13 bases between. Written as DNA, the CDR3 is TGTGCCAGCTATCGCACAGGGATGAACACTGAAGCTTTCTTT. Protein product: CASYRTGMNTEAFF.

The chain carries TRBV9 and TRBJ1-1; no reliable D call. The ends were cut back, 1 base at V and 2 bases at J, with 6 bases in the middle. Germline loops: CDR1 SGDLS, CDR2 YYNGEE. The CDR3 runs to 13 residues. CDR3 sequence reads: CASSVSVNTEAFF. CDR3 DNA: TGTGCCAGCAGCGTATCCGTCAACACTGAAGCTTTCTTT. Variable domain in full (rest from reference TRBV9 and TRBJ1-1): DSGVTQTPKHLITATGQRVTLRCSPRSGDLSVYWYQQSLDQGLQFLIQYYNGEERAKGNILERFSAQQFPDLHSELNLSSLELGDSALYFCASSVSVNTEAFFGQGTRLTVV.

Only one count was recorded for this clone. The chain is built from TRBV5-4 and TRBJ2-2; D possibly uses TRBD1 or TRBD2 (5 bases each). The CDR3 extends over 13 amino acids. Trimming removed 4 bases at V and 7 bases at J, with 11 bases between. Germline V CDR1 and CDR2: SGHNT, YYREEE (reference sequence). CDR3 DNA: TGTGCCAGCAGCCTGGGGGAGCTCGGGGAGCTGTTTTTT. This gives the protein CASSLGELGELFF.

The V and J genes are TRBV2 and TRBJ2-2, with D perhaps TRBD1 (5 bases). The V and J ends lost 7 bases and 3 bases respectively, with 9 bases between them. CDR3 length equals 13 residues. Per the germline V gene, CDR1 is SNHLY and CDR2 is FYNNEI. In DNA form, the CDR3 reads TGTGCCAGCAATCCAGGGTACACCGGGGAGCTGTTTTTT. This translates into CASNPGYTGELFF.

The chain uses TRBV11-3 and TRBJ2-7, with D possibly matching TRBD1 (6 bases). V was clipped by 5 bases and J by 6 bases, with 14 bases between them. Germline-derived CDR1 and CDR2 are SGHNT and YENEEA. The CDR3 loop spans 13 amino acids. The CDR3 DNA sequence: TGTGCCAGCAGCCAAAATACAGGGACCGAGCAGTACTTC. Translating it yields CASSQNTGTEQYF.

Here the CDR3 DNA reads TGTGCCAGCAGCCAAGGACAGGGGGCCACTGAAGCTTTCTTT. This sequence encodes CASSQGQGATEAFF. This rearrangement joins TRBV11-3 to TRBJ1-1, with 11 bases lining up with TRBD1. V lost 5 bases, J lost 4 bases, and 3 bases stayed unmatched. Germline V lookup: CDR1 SGHNT, CDR2 YENEEA. This CDR3 spans 14 amino acids.

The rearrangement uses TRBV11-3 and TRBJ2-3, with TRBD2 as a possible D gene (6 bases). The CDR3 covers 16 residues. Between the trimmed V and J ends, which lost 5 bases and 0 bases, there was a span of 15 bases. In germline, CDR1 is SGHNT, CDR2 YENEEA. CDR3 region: CASSPTFGGSTDTQYF. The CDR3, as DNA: TGTGCCAGCAGCCCTACTTTCGGGGGTAGCACAGATACGCAGTATTTT.

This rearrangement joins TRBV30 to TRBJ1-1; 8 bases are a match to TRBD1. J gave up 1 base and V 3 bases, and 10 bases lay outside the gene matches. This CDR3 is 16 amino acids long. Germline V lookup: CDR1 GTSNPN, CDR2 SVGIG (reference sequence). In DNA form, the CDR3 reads TGTGCCTGGAGCTTCAGGGGGCCTAGTAGGAACACTGAAGCTTTCTTT. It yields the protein CAWSFRGPSRNTEAFF.

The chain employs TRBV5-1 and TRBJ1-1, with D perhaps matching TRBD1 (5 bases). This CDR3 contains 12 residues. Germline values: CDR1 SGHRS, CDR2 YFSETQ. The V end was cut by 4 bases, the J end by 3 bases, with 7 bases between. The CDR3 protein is CASSPGDTEAFF. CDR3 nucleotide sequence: TGCGCCAGCAGCCCGGGGGACACTGAAGCTTTCTTT.

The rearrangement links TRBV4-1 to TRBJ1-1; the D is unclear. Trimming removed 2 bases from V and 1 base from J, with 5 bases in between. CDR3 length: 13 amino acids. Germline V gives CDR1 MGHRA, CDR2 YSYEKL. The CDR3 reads CASSQSQNTEAFF. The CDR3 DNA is TGCGCCAGCAGCCAATCCCAGAACACTGAAGCTTTCTTT.

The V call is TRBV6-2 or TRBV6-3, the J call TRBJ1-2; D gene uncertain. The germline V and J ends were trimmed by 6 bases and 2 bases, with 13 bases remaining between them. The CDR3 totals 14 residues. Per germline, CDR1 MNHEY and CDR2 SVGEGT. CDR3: CASSVDAANYGYTF. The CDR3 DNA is TGTGCCAGCAGCGTCGATGCGGCCAACTATGGCTACACCTTC.

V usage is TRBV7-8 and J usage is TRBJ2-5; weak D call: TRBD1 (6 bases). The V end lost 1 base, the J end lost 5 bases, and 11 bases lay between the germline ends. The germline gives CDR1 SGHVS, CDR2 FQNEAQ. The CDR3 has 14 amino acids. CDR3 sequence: CASSLGQGTETQYF. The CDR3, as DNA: TGTGCCAGCAGCTTAGGGCAGGGGACCGAGACCCAGTACTTC.

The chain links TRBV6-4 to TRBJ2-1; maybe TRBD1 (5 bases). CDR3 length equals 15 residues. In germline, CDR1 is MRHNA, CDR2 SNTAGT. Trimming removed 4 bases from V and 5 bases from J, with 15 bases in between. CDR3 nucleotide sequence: TGTGCCAGCAGTGCCCTAATAGGGGCTCACAATGAGCAGTTCTTC. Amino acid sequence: CASSALIGAHNEQFF.

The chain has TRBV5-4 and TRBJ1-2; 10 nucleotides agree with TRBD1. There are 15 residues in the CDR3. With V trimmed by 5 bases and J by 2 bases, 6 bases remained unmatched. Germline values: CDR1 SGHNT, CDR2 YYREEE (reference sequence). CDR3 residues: CASRPGQGSNYGYTF. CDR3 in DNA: TGTGCCAGCAGGCCGGGACAGGGGTCGAACTATGGCTACACCTTC.

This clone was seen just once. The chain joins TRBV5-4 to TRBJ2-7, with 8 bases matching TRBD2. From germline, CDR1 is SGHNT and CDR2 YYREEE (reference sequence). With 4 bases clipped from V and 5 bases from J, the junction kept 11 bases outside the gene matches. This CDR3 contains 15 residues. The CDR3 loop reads CASSPNSGKRNEQYF. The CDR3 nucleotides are TGTGCCAGCAGCCCAAATAGCGGGAAAAGGAACGAGCAGTACTTC.

The CDR3 coding sequence is TGCAGCGTTCGGGTAGCGGGGGTTGAGACCCAGTACTTC. Translation: CSVRVAGVETQYF. V usage is TRBV29-1 and J usage is TRBJ2-5, with TRBD2 identical over 9 bases. Germline V gene sequence: CDR1 SQVTM, CDR2 ANQGSEA. The CDR3 has 13 residues. The V and J ends lost 5 bases and 5 bases, in that order; junction bases with no gene match: 6.

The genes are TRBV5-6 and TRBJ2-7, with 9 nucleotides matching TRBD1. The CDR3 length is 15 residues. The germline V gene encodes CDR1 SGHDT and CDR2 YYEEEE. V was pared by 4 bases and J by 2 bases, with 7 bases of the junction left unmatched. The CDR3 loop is CASSPNDRGAYEQYF. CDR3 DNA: TGTGCCAGCAGCCCAAACGACAGGGGGGCCTACGAGCAGTACTTC.